This T cell receptor (beta chain) was recorded in a study of blood T cell repertoires in COVID-19. Study at large: Sources were T cells, B-cell-depleted T cells, or PBMCs; the material itself was cDNA or gDNA.

Germline V lookup: CDR1 SGHDT, CDR2 YYEEEE. The length of the CDR3 is 13 residues. Trimming left V 4 bases short and J 9 bases short, with 14 bases between. Patients in Seattle were enrolled during active infection, then followed longitudinally. Original data processing: Nucleated cell number was recorded as an estimate derived from reference gene primer amplification. Assay: immunoSEQ multiplex PCR; the TCRdb copy retains only in-frame clones and omits some. V and J calls plus clone size are reproduced from that table; the DNA served to infer D and trimming. The sample records hundreds of thousands of clones, 88% being singletons.

The sequence came from a woman under 40 with COVID-19, enrolled during active disease. The specimen sequenced was peripheral blood. The V and J genes are TRBV5-6 and TRBJ2-1, with D possibly matching TRBD1 (6 bases). DNA of the CDR3: TGTGCCAGCAGCCTAGGATCAGGGGCTGAGCAGTTCTTC. It translates to CASSLGSGAEQFF.